Each of the 13 T cell receptor beta chains below was sequenced from the same sample in a study of cytomegalovirus exposure and HLA in healthy donors. 60 Vbeta and 13 Jbeta primers were used in PCR. Method: immunoSEQ multiplex PCR; TCRdb's copy keeps in-frame clones and lacks some. The table shows about 160,000 clones, with approximately 70% occurring only once. The source material was PBMCs. The receptor set was obtained from a man aged 35-49 years in good health and CMV-seropositive.

CDR3 region: CASPKSGTVNYGYTF. The DNA of the CDR3 is TGTGCCAGCCCGAAGTCCGGGACAGTAAACTATGGCTACACCTTC. V is TRBV6-1 and J is TRBJ1-2, with TRBD1 identical over 7 bases. This CDR3 spans 15 amino acids. Looked up from germline, CDR1 is MNHNS and CDR2 is SASEGT. V was pared by 8 bases and J by 2 bases, with 11 bases of the junction left unmatched.

Written as DNA, the CDR3 is TGTGCCAGCAGTTACTCGATGGGAGCCAATTCACCCCTCCACTTT. Protein sequence: CASSYSMGANSPLHF. This chain uses TRBV6-5 with TRBJ1-6, with D uncertain. The length of the CDR3 is 15 residues. V shed 0 bases and J shed 7 bases, with 10 bases lying between them. Germline assignment: CDR1 MNHEY and CDR2 SVGAGI.

The chain has TRBV7-9 and TRBJ2-2, with D perhaps TRBD2 (6 bases). Trimming removed 3 bases from V and 6 bases from J, with 17 bases in between. CDR1 is SEHNR, CDR2 FQNEAQ, per germline (reference sequence). The CDR3 is made up of 16 amino acids. In DNA form, the CDR3 reads TGTGCCAGCAGCTTCTTCGGCGGGGAGCGTGCCGGGGAGCTGTTTTTT. Amino acid sequence: CASSFFGGERAGELFF.

The chain carries TRBV7-2 and TRBJ2-5; 8 bases are a match to TRBD2. J was trimmed by 1 base and V by 1 base; bases with no gene match: 8. The CDR3 sequence is 17 residues long. CDR1 is SGHTA and CDR2 is FQGNSA in the germline V gene. Here the CDR3 reads CASSLGPGRGAQETQYF. CDR3 nucleotides: TGTGCCAGCAGCTTAGGGCCGGGGCGGGGGGCCCAAGAGACCCAGTACTTC.

The chain links TRBV21-1 to TRBJ2-7; whether TRBD1, the table's D call, matches the DNA was not checked. TRBV21-1 is tagged as a pseudogene. This CDR3 contains 15 residues. CDR3 nucleotides: TGTGCCAGCAGCAAAAACGGGACAGGGAACTACGAGCAGTACTTC. The encoded protein is CASSKNGTGNYEQYF.

The V and J genes are TRBV6-5 and TRBJ2-2; TRBD1 might be the D (6 bases). Trimming took off 2 bases at V and 4 bases at J, with 11 bases between the two ends. This CDR3 is 15 amino acids long. Germline V CDR1 and CDR2: MNHEY, SVGAGI. CDR3 bases: TGTGCCAGCAGTTACAATGGACAGCTCACCGGGGAGCTGTTTTTT. It is translated as CASSYNGQLTGELFF.

The chain carries TRBV5-6 and TRBJ1-4; D not certain. Germline V lookup: CDR1 SGHDT, CDR2 YYEEEE. CDR3 length equals 14 residues. Trimming left V 1 base short and J 3 bases short, with 7 bases between. The CDR3 sequence: CASSLKSANEKLFF. The CDR3 coding sequence is TGTGCCAGCAGCTTGAAGTCAGCTAATGAAAAACTGTTTTTT.

The V gene is TRBV7-9, the J gene TRBJ1-5, with TRBD1 matching over 10 bases. The J segment lost 3 bases and the V segment lost 5 bases, leaving 4 bases of the junction unmatched. The CDR3 sequence is 15 residues long. CDR1 is SEHNR and CDR2 is FQNEAQ in the germline V gene (reference sequence). CDR3 DNA: TGTGCCAGCAGCCCTGGGACAGGGGACAATCAGCCCCAGCATTTT. Its translation: CASSPGTGDNQPQHF.

The rearrangement links TRBV6-4 to TRBJ2-2; tentative D call: TRBD2 (6 bases). This CDR3 contains 17 residues. Germline loops: CDR1 MRHNA, CDR2 SNTAGT. Trimming shortened V by 6 bases and J by 0 bases, and 17 bases separated the two germline ends. DNA of the CDR3: TGTGCCAGCAGCCAACGGGGGATGAGGCCGAACACCGGGGAGCTGTTTTTT. This encodes CASSQRGMRPNTGELFF.

V and J are TRBV4-3 and TRBJ2-7, with TRBD1 matching over 7 bases. The CDR3 loop spans 16 amino acids. V dropped 2 bases and J dropped 5; count of bases not matched to a gene: 12. CDR1 and CDR2 (germline): LGHNA, YSLEER. The CDR3 region is CASSQFPGQPLDEQYF. CDR3 coding DNA: TGCGCCAGCAGCCAATTCCCGGGACAGCCTCTAGACGAGCAGTACTTC.

The chain joins TRBV7-9 to TRBJ1-1, with unresolved D. The CDR3 runs 14 residues. Germline CDR1 reads SEHNR; CDR2 reads FQNEAQ (reference sequence). The V end lost 2 bases, the J end lost 1 base, and 8 bases lay between the germline ends. CDR3 loop: CASSLRQENTEAFF. As DNA, the CDR3 is TGTGCCAGCAGCTTAAGGCAGGAGAACACTGAAGCTTTCTTT.

The chain joins TRBV19 to TRBJ2-7; D gene ambiguous. V was clipped by 4 bases and J by 3 bases, with 10 bases between them. The CDR3 is 13 amino acids. CDR1 LNHDA and CDR2 SQIVND come from the germline V gene (reference sequence). CDR3 in DNA: TGTGCCAGTAGTAGAGATAAGCGCTACGAGCAGTACTTC. As protein: CASSRDKRYEQYF. The full variable domain, its missing parts supplied by reference TRBV19 and TRBJ2-7, is DGGITQSPKYLFRKEGQNVTLSCEQNLNHDAMYWYRQDPGQGLRLIYYSQIVNDFQKGDIAEGYSVSREKKESFPLTVTSAQKNPTAFYLCASSRDKRYEQYFGPGTRLTVT.

This clone occurred a few times. The chain carries TRBV11-2 and TRBJ1-3; no clear D. The CDR3 spans 15 residues. With 7 bases removed from V and 6 bases from J, the gap between germline ends came to 19 bases. CDR1 is SGHAT and CDR2 is FQNNGV in the germline V gene. In DNA, the CDR3 is TGTGCCAGCAACCTAAGAAGAGGTATCGAAAACACCATATATTTT. Translating gives CASNLRRGIENTIYF.